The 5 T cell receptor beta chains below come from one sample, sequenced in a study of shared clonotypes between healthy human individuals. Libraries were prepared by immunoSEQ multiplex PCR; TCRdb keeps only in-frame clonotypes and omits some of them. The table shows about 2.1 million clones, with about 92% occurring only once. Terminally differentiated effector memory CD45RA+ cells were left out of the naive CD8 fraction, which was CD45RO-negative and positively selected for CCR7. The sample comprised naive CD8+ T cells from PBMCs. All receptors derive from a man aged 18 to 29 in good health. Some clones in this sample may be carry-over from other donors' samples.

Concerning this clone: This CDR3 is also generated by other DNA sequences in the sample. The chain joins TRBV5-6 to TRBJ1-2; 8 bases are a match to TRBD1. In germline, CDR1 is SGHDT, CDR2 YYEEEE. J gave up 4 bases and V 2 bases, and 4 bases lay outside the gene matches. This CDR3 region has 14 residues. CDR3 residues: CASSLGQGVYGYTF. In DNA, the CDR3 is TGTGCCAGCAGCTTAGGACAGGGCGTCTATGGCTACACCTTC.

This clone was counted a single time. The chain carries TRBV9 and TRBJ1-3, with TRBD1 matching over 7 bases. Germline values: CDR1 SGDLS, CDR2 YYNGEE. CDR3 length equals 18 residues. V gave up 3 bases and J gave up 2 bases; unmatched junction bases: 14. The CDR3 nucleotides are TGTGCCAGCAGCGAAACAGGGGCGCGAATATGGCCTGGAAACACCATATATTTT. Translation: CASSETGARIWPGNTIYF.

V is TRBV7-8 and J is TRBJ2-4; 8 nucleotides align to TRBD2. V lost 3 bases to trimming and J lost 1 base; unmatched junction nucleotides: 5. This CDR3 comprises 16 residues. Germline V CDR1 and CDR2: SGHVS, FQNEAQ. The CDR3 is CASSFQREIAKNIQYF. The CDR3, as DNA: TGTGCCAGCAGCTTTCAGCGGGAGATCGCCAAAAACATTCAGTACTTC. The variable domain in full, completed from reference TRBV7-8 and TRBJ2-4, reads GAGVSQSPRYKVAKRGQDVALRCDPISGHVSLFWYQQALGQGPEFLTYFQNEAQLDKSGLPSDRFFAERPEGSVSTLKIQRTQQEDSAVYLCASSFQREIAKNIQYFGAGTRLSVL.

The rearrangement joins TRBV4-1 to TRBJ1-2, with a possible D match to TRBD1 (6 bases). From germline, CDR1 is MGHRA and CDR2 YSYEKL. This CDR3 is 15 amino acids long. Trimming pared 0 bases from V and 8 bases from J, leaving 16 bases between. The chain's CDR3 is CASSQDRQGMGGYTF. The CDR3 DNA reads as TGCGCCAGCAGCCAAGATCGGCAGGGGATGGGCGGCTACACCTTC.

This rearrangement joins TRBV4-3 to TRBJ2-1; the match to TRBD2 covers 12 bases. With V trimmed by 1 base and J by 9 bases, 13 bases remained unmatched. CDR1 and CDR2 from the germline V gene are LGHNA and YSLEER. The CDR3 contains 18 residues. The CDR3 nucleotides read TGCGCCAGCAGCCAAGGACCGGGACTAGCGGGTCTTCCAGGTGAGCAGTTCTTC. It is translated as CASSQGPGLAGLPGEQFF.